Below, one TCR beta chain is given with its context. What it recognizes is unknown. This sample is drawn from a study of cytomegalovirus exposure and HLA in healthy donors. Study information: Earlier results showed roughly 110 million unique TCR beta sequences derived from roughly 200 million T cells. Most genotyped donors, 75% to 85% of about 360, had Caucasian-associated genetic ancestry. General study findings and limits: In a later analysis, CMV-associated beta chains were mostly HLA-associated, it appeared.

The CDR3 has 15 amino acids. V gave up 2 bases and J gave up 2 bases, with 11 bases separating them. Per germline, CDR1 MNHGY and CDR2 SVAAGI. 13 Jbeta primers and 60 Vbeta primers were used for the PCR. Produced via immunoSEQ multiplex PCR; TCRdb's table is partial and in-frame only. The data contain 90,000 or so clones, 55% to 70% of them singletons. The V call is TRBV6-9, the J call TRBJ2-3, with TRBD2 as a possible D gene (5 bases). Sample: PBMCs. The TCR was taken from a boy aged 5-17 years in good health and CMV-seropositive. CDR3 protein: CASSYPGMSTDTQYF. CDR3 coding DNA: TGTGCCAGCAGTTATCCGGGAATGTCCACAGATACGCAGTATTTT.